This paragraph reports one TCR beta chain. In the original processing: Reference gene primers were amplified, and this amplification served to estimate nucleated cell counts. Libraries were prepared by immunoSEQ multiplex PCR; TCRdb keeps only in-frame clonotypes and omits some of them. The D gene and trimming were derived from the DNA, and the V and J assignments and clone size from that table. This sample yields nearly 350,000 clones, of which about 90% are seen a single time; roughly 6.6% belongs to the top ten. This sample is drawn from a study of blood T cell repertoires in COVID-19. Study summary: Samples taken during acute and convalescent COVID-19 were collected in the United States, Italy and Spain. PBMCs, B-cell-depleted T cells, or T cells were the source of the cDNA or gDNA that made up the material.

Germline-derived CDR1 and CDR2 are SNHLY and FYNNEI. The CDR3 has 14 amino acids. Trimming left V 7 bases short and J 3 bases short, with 13 bases between. It was during active infection that Seattle patients were enrolled and then longitudinally followed. Sequences were obtained from peripheral blood. The rearrangement links TRBV2 to TRBJ1-5; D is possibly TRBD1 (6 bases). This sequence was found in a woman aged 65 to 85 with COVID-19, enrolled during active disease. CDR3 DNA: TGTGCCAGCACCCTGGACAGAGACAATCAGCCCCAGCATTTT. The encoded protein is CASTLDRDNQPQHF.